This T cell receptor beta chain was captured in a study of response to subunit inactivated influenza vaccine. This clonotype was seen a few times. One entry per CDR3 protein results from TCRdb running MiXCR on the RT-PCR reads. The sample carries 530,000 or so distinct CDR3 sequences, around 25% recorded once. Germline CDR1 and CDR2: ENHRY and SYGVKD. CDR3 length: 13 residues. Trimming left V 4 bases short and J 3 bases short, with 7 bases between. Sequenced here: CD4+ T cells sorted from PBMCs, sampled approximately 5 days after vaccination. The V call is TRBV10-3, the J call TRBJ2-1; no clear D. This TCR was sampled from a man aged 50 to 59 who received an inactivated influenza vaccine. The CDR3 DNA is TGTGCCATCAGTGTGAACGGCTACAATGAGCAGTTCTTC. This gives the protein CAISVNGYNEQFF.